The 3 T cell receptor beta chains presented below share a single source sample, sequenced in a study of spatial heterogeneity in lung cancer. Each CDR3 protein is one row after TCRdb ran MiXCR on the 5' RACE reads. The sample shows about 120,000 distinct CDR3 sequences, 9.5% to 15% of them seen only once. This sample's time point: blood at routine non-recurrence follow-up after resection. No cells were sorted before sequencing. The whole RNA sequenced was extracted from tumor, nontumor lung or frozen PBMC. The sequences come from PBMCs, collected at follow-up. The origin of the receptors is a male donor with early-stage non-small cell lung cancer.

A few counts support this clonotype. The chain couples TRBV20-1 to TRBJ2-1; D is perhaps TRBD1 (6 bases). CDR3 size: 13 residues. CDR1 and CDR2 (germline): DFQATT, SNEGSKA (reference sequence). Trimming took 4 bases from V and 4 from J, leaving 11 bases between them. CDR3 region: CSANRARYNEQFF. CDR3 DNA: TGCAGTGCTAACAGGGCCCGTTACAATGAGCAGTTCTTC.

This clonotype was seen repeatedly, ten times or more. The rearrangement joins TRBV5-1 to TRBJ1-2, with unresolved D. Trimming took 4 bases from V and 8 from J, leaving 18 bases between them. The CDR3 has 14 residues. The germline V gene has CDR1 SGHRS and CDR2 YFSETQ. The CDR3 reads CASSPAQAVGGYTF. The CDR3 region has the DNA TGCGCCAGCAGCCCTGCCCAAGCGGTTGGCGGCTACACCTTC.

The gene calls are TRBV5-1 and TRBJ1-2; unclear D gene. Germline loops: CDR1 SGHRS, CDR2 YFSETQ. This CDR3 has 13 amino acids. V gave up 4 bases and J gave up 7 bases, with 14 bases separating them. The CDR3 DNA reads TGCGCCAGCAGCCCGGAGTCGACACCTGGCTACACCTTC. Protein: CASSPESTPGYTF. Full variable domain (rest looked up from reference TRBV5-1 and TRBJ1-2): KAGVTQTPRYLIKTRGQQVTLSCSPISGHRSVSWYQQTPGQGLQFLFEYFSETQRNKGNFPGRFSGRQFSNSRSEMNVSTLELGDSALYLCASSPESTPGYTFGSGTRLTVV.